This record concerns one T cell receptor (beta chain) sequence. Its specificity is not known. The CDR3 runs to 14 residues. The V segment lost 1 base and the J segment 5 bases; nucleotides outside the gene matches: 6. From germline, CDR1 is DFQATT and CDR2 SNEGSKA (reference sequence). This sample stems from a study of regulatory T cells in long-lasting Graves disease. Study in general: Positive TSH receptor antibodies alongside over 5 years of antithyroid drugs were what marked Graves' disease as persistent.

Study outcomes and limitations: It was in persistent disease that TRBV28, TRBJ1-2 and TRBJ2-5 were favored.

Arm-PCR of CDR3 regions and iRepertoire HTBI primers were used to build TCR beta libraries. Original analysis: Throughout the samples, researchers identified some 57 TRBV and about 15 TRBJ segments. MiXCR, applied by TCRdb to the multiplex PCR reads, yields one record per CDR3 protein. TCRdb, not the original authors, processed these V and J calls. This sample has about 660,000 distinct CDR3 sequences, with around 32% found just once. Sample time point: persistent/refractory GD, antithyroid drugs over 5 years with positive TRAb. PBMCs provided the RNA from which the TCR library was made. This specimen consisted of peripheral blood mononuclear cells (PBMCs), obtained when the disease was refractory, from a patient treated with antithyroid drugs. The TCR originated in a female donor with Graves disease. This sequence joins TRBV20-1 and TRBJ1-2; 8 bases are a match to TRBD1. CDR3 nucleotide sequence: TGCAGTGCTAGAGCGACAGGGGCGGGGTATGGCTACACCTTC. Its protein product is CSARATGAGYGYTF.